This entry is about one T cell receptor (beta chain). The sample comes from a study of blood T cell repertoires in COVID-19. Looked up from germline, CDR1 is SGHAT and CDR2 is FQNNGV. The CDR3 is 15 residues long. The V segment lost 0 bases and the J segment 3 bases; nucleotides outside the gene matches: 1. Original analysis: Reference gene primers were amplified, and this amplification served to estimate nucleated cell counts. TCRdb keeps only in-frame clones here, not all; method: immunoSEQ multiplex PCR. That table supplies the V and J calls and clone size; D and trimming were determined from the DNA. Here the sample spans 25,000 to 35,000 clones, roughly 90% being singletons.

The source material was peripheral blood. The chain employs TRBV11-2 and TRBJ1-4; 7 positions agree with TRBD1. This TCR was recovered from a human donor with active COVID-19. The donor label of this sample is uncertain. The chain's CDR3 is CASSLEDRANEKLFF. The CDR3 nucleotides read TGTGCCAGCAGCTTAGAAGACAGGGCTAATGAAAAACTGTTTTTT.